This entry describes one TCR beta chain. This CDR3 contains 17 residues. V gave up 2 bases and J gave up 5 bases; unmatched junction bases: 10. Germline-derived CDR1 and CDR2 are MGHRA and YSYEKL. These data come from a study of blood T cell repertoires in COVID-19. Across the whole study: T cells, B-cell-depleted T cells, or PBMCs supplied cDNA or gDNA.

Recruits, aged roughly 18 to 95 years, lived in 24 US areas. Recovered Cohort 3 donors showed two negative PCRs, clearance, or symptom resolution. Methods used by the authors: Amplification of reference gene primers provided the estimated nucleated cell counts. Only in-frame clones appear in the TCRdb table, and some are missing; sequencing was by immunoSEQ multiplex PCR. V, J and clone size are those of that table, while D and trimming were read from the DNA. The table has roughly 150,000 clones, roughly 78% seen once. The receptor's source is a woman in her forties or fifties who had recovered from COVID-19. The rearrangement links TRBV4-1 to TRBJ2-2; 8 nucleotides align to TRBD1. Source material: PBMCs or T cells enriched from blood (not recorded which). CDR3 residues: CASSQKSRGPVTGELFF. The CDR3 bases are TGCGCCAGCAGCCAAAAGAGCAGGGGGCCGGTTACCGGGGAGCTGTTTTTT.